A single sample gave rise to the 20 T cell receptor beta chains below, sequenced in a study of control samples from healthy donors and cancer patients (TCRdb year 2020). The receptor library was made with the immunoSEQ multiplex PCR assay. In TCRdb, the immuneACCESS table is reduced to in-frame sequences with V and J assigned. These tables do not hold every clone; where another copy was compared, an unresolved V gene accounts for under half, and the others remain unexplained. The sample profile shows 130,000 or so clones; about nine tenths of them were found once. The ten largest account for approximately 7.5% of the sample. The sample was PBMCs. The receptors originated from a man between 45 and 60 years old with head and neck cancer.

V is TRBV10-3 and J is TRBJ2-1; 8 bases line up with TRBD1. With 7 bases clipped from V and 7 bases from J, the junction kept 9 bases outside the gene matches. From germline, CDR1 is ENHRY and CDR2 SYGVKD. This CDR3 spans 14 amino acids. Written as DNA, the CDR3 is TGTGCCATCATTCCGGGACAGGAGAATAATGAGCAGTTCTTC. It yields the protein CAIIPGQENNEQFF.

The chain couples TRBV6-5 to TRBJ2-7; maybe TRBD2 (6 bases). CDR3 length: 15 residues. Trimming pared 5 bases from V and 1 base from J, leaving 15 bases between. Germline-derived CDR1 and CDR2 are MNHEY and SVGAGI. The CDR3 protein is CASSKFGSGSYEQYF. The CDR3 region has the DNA TGTGCCAGCAGTAAATTCGGGAGTGGATCCTACGAGCAGTACTTC.

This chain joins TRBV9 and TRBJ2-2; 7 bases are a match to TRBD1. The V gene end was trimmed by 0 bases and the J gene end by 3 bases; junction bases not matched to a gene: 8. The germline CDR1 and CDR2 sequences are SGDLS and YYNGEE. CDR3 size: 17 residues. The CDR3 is CASSVDFTGQYTGELFF. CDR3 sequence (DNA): TGTGCCAGCAGCGTAGATTTCACGGGACAGTACACCGGGGAGCTGTTTTTT. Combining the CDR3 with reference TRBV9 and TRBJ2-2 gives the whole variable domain DSGVTQTPKHLITATGQRVTLRCSPRSGDLSVYWYQQSLDQGLQFLIQYYNGEERAKGNILERFSAQQFPDLHSELNLSSLELGDSALYFCASSVDFTGQYTGELFFGEGSRLTVL.

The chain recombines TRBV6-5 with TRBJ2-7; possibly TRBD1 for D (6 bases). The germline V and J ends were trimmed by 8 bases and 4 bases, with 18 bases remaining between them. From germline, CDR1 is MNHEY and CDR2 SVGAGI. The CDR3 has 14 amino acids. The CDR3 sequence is CASGESGRGYEQYF. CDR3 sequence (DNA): TGTGCCAGCGGGGAGAGTGGTAGGGGGTACGAGCAGTACTTC.

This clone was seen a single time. The CDR3 coding sequence is TGTGCCAGCAGCTTATTCGGCCAGAACACTGAAGCTTTCTTT. Translating it yields CASSLFGQNTEAFF. The J gene is TRBJ1-1, the V gene TRBV7-6, with no clear D. Germline CDR1 SGHVS, CDR2 FNYEAQ. V lost 2 bases, J lost 1 base, and 8 bases lay in between. This CDR3 has 14 residues.

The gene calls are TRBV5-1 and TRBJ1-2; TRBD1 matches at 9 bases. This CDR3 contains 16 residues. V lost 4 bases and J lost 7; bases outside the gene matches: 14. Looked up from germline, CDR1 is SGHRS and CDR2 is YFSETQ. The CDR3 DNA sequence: TGCGCCAGCAGCCAATTTTACGGACTACAGGGGGCTGGCTACACCTTC. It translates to CASSQFYGLQGAGYTF.

In DNA form, the CDR3 reads TGTGCCAGCGGTTTTGGGGCCACCTACGAGCAGTACTTC. Protein: CASGFGATYEQYF. The chain recombines TRBV5-4 with TRBJ2-7; D is perhaps TRBD1 (5 bases). The CDR3 totals 13 residues. Per germline, CDR1 SGHNT and CDR2 YYREEE (reference sequence). Trimming pared 7 bases from V and 2 bases from J, leaving 13 bases between. Looking up the rest from reference TRBV5-4 and TRBJ2-7 gives the full variable domain: ETGVTQSPTHLIKTRGQQVTLRCSSQSGHNTVSWYQQALGQGPQFIFQYYREEENGRGNFPPRFSGLQFPNYSSELNVNALELDDSALYLCASGFGATYEQYFGPGTRLTVT.

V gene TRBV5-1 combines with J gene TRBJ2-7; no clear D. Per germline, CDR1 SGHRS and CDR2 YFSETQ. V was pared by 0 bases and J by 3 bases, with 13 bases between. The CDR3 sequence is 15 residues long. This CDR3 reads CASSLAAHLIYEQYF. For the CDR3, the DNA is TGCGCCAGCAGCTTGGCCGCACACCTGATCTACGAGCAGTACTTC.

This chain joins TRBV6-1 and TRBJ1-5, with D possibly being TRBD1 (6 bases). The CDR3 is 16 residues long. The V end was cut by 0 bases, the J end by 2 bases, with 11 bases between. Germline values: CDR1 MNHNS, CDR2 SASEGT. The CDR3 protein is CASSEAQGTGNQPQHF. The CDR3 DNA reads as TGTGCCAGCAGTGAAGCCCAGGGGACTGGCAATCAGCCCCAGCATTTT.

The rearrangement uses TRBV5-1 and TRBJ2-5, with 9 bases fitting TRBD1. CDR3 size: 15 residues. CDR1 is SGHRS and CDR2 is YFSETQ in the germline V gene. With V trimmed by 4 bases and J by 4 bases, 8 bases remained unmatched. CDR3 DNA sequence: TGCGCCAGCAGCCGAGGGACAGGGCAAAGAGAGACCCAGTACTTC. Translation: CASSRGTGQRETQYF.

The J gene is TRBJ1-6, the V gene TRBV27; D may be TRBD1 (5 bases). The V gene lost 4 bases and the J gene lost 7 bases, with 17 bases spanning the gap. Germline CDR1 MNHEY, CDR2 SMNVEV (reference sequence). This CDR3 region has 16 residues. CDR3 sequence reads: CASSSPPQEVNSPLHF. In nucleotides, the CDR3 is TGTGCCAGCAGTTCCCCCCCACAGGAGGTCAATTCACCCCTCCACTTT.

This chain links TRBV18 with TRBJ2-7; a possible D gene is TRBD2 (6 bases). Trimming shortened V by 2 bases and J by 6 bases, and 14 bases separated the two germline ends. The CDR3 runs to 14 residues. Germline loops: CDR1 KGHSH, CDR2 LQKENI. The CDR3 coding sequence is TGTGCCAGCTCACCAGAGCGGGTCGGCCGCGAGCAGTACTTC. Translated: CASSPERVGREQYF.

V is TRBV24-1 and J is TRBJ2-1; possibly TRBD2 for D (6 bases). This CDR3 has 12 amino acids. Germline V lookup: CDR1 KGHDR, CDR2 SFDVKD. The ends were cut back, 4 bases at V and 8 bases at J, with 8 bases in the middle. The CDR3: CATSEVADEQFF. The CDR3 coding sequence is TGTGCCACCAGTGAGGTAGCGGATGAGCAGTTCTTC.

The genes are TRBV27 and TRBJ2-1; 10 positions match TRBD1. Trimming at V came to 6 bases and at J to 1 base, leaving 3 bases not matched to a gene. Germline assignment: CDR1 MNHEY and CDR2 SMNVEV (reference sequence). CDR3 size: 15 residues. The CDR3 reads CASSLGQGSYNEQFF. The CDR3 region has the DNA TGTGCCAGCAGCCTGGGACAGGGGTCCTACAATGAGCAGTTCTTC.

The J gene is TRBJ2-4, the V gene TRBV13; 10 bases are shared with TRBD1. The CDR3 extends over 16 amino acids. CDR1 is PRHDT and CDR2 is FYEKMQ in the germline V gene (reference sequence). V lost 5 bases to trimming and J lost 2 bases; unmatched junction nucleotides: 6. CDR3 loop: CASSVGTGDTKNIQYF. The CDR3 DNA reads TGTGCCAGCAGCGTCGGGACAGGGGATACCAAAAACATTCAGTACTTC.

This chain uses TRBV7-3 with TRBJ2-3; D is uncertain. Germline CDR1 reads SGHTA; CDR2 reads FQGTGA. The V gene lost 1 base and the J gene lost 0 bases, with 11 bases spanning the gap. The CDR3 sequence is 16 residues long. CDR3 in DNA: TGTGCCAGCAGCTTAAACCCGGGTACTAGCACAGATACGCAGTATTTT. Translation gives CASSLNPGTSTDTQYF.

CDR3 bases: TGCGCCAGCAGCTTGGCCTTCGCGTACACTGAAGCTTTCTTT. This translates into CASSLAFAYTEAFF. The chain couples TRBV5-1 to TRBJ1-1; D unresolved. This CDR3 contains 14 residues. CDR1 and CDR2 (germline): SGHRS, YFSETQ. Trimming left V 0 bases short and J 3 bases short, with 9 bases between.

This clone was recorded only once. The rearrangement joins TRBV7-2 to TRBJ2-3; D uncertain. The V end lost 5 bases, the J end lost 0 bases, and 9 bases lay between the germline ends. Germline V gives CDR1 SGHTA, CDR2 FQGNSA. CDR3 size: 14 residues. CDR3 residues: CASSVGWSTDTQYF. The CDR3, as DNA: TGTGCCAGCAGCGTCGGATGGAGCACAGATACGCAGTATTTT.

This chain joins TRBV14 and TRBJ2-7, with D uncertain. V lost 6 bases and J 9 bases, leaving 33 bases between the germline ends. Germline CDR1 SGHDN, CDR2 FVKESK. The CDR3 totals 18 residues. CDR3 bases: TGTGCCAGCAGGTACGTGCCTACGAACAAAATATATCCTACGACGCAGTACTTC. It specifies CASRYVPTNKIYPTTQYF.

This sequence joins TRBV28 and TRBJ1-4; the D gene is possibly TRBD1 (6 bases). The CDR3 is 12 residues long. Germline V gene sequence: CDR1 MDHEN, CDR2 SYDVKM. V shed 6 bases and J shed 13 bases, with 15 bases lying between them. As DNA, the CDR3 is TGTGCCAGCAGCCATACCTACAGGGTACTGTTTTTT. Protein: CASSHTYRVLFF.